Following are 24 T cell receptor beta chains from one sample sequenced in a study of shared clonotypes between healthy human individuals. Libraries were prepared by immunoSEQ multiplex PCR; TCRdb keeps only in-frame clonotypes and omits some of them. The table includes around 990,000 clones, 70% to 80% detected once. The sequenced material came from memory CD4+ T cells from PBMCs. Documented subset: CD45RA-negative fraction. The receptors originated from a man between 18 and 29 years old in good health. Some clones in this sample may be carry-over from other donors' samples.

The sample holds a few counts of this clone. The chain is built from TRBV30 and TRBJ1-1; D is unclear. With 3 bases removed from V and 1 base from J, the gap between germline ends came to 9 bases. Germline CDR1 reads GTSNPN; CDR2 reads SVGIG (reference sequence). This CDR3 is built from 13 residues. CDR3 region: CAWSPGPNTEAFF. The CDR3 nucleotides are TGTGCCTGGAGCCCTGGCCCGAACACTGAAGCTTTCTTT.

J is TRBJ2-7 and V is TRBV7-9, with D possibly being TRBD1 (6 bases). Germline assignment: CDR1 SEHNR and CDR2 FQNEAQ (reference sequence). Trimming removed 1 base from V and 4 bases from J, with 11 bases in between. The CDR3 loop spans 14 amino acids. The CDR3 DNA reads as TGTGCCAGCAGCTTAGTCGGACAGAGATACGAGCAGTACTTC. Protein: CASSLVGQRYEQYF.

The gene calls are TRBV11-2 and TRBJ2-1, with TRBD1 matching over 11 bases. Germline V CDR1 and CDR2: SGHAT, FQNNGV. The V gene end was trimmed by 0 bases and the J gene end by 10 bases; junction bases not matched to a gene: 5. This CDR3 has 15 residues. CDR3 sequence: CASSLDRTGGGEQFF. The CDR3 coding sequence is TGTGCCAGCAGCTTAGATCGGACAGGGGGCGGGGAGCAGTTCTTC.

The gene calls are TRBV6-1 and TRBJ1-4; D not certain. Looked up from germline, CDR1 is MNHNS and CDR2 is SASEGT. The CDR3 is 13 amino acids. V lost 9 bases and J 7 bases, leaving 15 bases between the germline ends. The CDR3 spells CASTLVPGEKLFF. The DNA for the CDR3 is TGTGCCAGTACTCTGGTTCCGGGTGAAAAACTGTTTTTT.

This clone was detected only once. DNA of the CDR3: TGTGCCAGCAGCCTCGGTTCCGGCGGTAATGAAAAACTGTTTTTT. Encoded protein: CASSLGSGGNEKLFF. This chain connects TRBV5-4 to TRBJ1-4; D is uncertain. The germline V gene encodes CDR1 SGHNT and CDR2 YYREEE (reference sequence). CDR3 size: 15 residues. V lost 4 bases and J 4 bases, leaving 14 bases between the germline ends.

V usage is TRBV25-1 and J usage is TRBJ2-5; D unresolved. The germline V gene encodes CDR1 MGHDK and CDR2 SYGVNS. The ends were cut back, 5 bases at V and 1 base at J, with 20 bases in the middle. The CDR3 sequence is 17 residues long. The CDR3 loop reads CASSPPFAAGSQETQYF. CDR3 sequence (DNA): TGTGCCAGCAGTCCCCCTTTTGCCGCAGGCTCCCAAGAGACCCAGTACTTC. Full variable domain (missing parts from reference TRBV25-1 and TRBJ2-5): EADIYQTPRYLVIGTGKKITLECSQTMGHDKMYWYQQDPGMELHLIHYSYGVNSTEKGDLSSESTVSRIRTEHFPLTLESARPSHTSQYLCASSPPFAAGSQETQYFGPGTRLLVL.

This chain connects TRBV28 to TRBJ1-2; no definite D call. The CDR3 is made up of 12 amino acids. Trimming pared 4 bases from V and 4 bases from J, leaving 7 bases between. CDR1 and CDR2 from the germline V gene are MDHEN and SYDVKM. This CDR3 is CASSSARYGYTF. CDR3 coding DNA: TGTGCCAGCAGTTCAGCGCGCTATGGCTACACCTTC.

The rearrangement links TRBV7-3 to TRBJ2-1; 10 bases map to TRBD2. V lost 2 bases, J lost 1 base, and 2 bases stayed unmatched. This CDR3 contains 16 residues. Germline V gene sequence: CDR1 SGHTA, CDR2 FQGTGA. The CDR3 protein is CASSLGLAESYNEQFF. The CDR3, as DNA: TGTGCCAGCAGCTTAGGACTAGCGGAATCCTACAATGAGCAGTTCTTC.

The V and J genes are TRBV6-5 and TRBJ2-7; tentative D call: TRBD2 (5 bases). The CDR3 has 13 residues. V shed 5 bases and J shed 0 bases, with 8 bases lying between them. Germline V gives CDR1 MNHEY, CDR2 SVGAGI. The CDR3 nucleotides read TGTGCCAGCAGTGACTACAGCTCCTACGAGCAGTACTTC. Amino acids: CASSDYSSYEQYF.

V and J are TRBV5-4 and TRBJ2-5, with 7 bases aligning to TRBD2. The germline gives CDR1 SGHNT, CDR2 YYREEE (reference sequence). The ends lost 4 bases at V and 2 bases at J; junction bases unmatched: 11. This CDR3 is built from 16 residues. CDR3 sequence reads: CASSPGGDRNQETQYF. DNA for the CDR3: TGTGCCAGCAGCCCTGGGGGGGATAGAAATCAAGAGACCCAGTACTTC.

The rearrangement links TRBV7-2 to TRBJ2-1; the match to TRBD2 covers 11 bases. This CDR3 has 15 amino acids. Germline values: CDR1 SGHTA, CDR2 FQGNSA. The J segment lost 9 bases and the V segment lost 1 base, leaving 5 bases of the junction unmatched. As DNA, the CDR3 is TGTGCCAGCAGCTTAGGTAGCGGGAGGGTAGGTGAGCAGTTCTTC. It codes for CASSLGSGRVGEQFF.

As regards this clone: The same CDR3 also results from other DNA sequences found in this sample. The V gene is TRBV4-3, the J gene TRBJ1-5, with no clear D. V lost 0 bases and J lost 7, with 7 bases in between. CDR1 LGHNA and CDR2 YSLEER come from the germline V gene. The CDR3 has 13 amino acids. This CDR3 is CASSQDRGQPQHF. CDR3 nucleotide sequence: TGCGCCAGCAGCCAAGATCGGGGACAGCCCCAGCATTTT.

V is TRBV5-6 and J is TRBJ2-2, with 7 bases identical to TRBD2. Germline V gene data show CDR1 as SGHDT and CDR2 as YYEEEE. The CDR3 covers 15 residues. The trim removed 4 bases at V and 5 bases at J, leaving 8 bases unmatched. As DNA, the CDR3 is TGTGCCAGCAGCCACTGGACTAGGAGGACCGGGGAGCTGTTTTTT. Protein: CASSHWTRRTGELFF.

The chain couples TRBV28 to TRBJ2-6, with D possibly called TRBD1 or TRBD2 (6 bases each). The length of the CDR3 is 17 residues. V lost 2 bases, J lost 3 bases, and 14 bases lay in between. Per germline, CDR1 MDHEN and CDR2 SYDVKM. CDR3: CASSLAWGANGANVLTF. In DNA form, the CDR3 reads TGTGCCAGCAGTTTAGCGTGGGGGGCTAATGGGGCCAACGTCCTGACTTTC.

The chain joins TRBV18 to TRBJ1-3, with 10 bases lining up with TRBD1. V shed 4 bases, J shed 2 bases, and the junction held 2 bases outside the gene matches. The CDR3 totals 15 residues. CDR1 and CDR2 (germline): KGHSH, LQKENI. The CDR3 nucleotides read TGTGCCAGCTCACTGGGACAGGGGCCTGGAAACACCATATATTTT. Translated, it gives CASSLGQGPGNTIYF.

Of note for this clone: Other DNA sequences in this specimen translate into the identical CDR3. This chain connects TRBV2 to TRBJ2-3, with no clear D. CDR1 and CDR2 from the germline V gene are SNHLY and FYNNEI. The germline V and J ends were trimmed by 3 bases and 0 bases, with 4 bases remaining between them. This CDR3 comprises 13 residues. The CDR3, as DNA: TGTGCCAGCAGTGATGAGAGCACAGATACGCAGTATTTT. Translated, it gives CASSDESTDTQYF.

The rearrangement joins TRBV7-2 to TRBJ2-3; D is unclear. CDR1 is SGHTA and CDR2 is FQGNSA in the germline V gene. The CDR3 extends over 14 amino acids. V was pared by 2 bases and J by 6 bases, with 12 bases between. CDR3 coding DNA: TGTGCCAGCAGCTTATCGACTCGCCTGGATACGCAGTATTTT. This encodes CASSLSTRLDTQYF.

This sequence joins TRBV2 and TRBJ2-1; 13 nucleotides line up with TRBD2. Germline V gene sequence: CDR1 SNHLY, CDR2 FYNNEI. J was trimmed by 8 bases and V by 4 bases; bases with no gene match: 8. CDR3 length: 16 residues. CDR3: CASSGLLAGGPDEQFF. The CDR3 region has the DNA TGTGCCAGCAGTGGTCTACTAGCGGGAGGGCCCGATGAGCAGTTCTTC.

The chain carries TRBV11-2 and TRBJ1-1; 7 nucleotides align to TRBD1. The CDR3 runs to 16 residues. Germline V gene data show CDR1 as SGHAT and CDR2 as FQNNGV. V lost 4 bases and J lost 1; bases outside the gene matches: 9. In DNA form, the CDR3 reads TGTGCCAGCAGCTCGAACAGGGGTGGGAGGAACACTGAAGCTTTCTTT. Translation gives CASSSNRGGRNTEAFF.

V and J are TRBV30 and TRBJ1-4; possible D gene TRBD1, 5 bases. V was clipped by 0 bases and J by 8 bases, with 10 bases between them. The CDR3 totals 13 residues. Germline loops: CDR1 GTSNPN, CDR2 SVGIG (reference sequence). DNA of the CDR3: TGTGCCTGGAGTGTGTCAGAGGGGGAAAAACTGTTTTTT. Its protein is CAWSVSEGEKLFF.

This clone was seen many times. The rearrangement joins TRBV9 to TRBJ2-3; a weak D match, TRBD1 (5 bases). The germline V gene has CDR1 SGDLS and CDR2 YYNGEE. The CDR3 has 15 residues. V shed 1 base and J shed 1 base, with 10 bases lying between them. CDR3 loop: CASSVSIGGTDTQYF. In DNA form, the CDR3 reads TGTGCCAGCAGCGTATCGATAGGGGGCACAGATACGCAGTATTTT.

As DNA, the CDR3 is TGTGCCAGCAGCAAACGACAGGAGCCAAGCTCCTACGAGCAGTACTTC. As protein: CASSKRQEPSSYEQYF. The chain recombines TRBV21-1 with TRBJ2-7; TRBD1, as called in the table, went unchecked against the DNA. TRBV21-1 is given as a pseudogene. The CDR3 extends over 16 amino acids.

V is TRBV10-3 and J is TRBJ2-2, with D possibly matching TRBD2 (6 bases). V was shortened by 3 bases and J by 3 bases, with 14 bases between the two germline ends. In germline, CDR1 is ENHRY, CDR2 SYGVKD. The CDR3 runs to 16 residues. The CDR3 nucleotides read TGTGCCATCAGTGACCCCTCTCGGGAGTACACCGGGGAGCTGTTTTTT. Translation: CAISDPSREYTGELFF.

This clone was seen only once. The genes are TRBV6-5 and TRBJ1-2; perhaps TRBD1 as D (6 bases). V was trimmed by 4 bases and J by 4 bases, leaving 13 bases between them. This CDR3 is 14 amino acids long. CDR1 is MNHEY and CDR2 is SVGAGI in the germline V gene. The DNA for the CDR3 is TGTGCCAGCAGTTCGGGGGCGCTCGGCTATGGCTACACCTTC. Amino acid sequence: CASSSGALGYGYTF.